What follows are 30 T cell receptor beta chains derived from one specimen sequenced in a study of OX40 agonist ivuxolimab in advanced cancers. The method was immunoSEQ multiplex PCR; TCRdb's version includes in-frame clones alone and lacks a portion of them. The profile shows around 50,000 clones, 88% of them singletons. The source was CD4+ or CD8+ T cells sorted from blood, collected in a trial of the OX40 agonist ivuxolimab. The origin of the receptors is an adult with an advanced solid tumor such as melanoma, head and neck, liver or kidney cancer.

The chain carries TRBV7-9 and TRBJ2-3; no reliable D call. CDR3 length: 14 amino acids. Germline loops: CDR1 SEHNR, CDR2 FQNEAQ (reference sequence). V lost 3 bases and J lost 4, with 11 bases in between. The DNA for the CDR3 is TGTGCCAGCAGCTTGACCATTGGCGCAGATACGCAGTATTTT. This gives the protein CASSLTIGADTQYF.

The V and J genes are TRBV6-6 and TRBJ1-2; D not resolved. The CDR3 sequence is 13 residues long. With 6 bases removed from V and 2 bases from J, the gap between germline ends came to 10 bases. Per the germline V gene, CDR1 is MNHNY and CDR2 is SVGAGI (reference sequence). CDR3: CASRPGNNYGYTF. In nucleotides, the CDR3 is TGTGCCAGCAGACCCGGGAACAACTATGGCTACACCTTC.

This clone showed up just once. The sample has other DNA sequences that encode this CDR3 too. V and J are TRBV10-3 and TRBJ2-5; D gene unclear. This CDR3 comprises 15 residues. CDR1 and CDR2 from the germline V gene are ENHRY and SYGVKD. The V and J ends lost 0 bases and 1 base respectively, with 9 bases between them. DNA of the CDR3: TGTGCCATCAGTGAGTCCCCGTCATCCCAAGAGACCCAGTACTTC. Encoded protein: CAISESPSSQETQYF.

This clone came up a few times. The CDR3 DNA sequence: TGTGCCTATAGGTCCCCGGAAAAACTGTTTTTT. Amino acid sequence: CAYRSPEKLFF. The chain employs TRBV2 and TRBJ1-4; D gene unclear. This CDR3 is built from 11 residues. From germline, CDR1 is SNHLY and CDR2 FYNNEI. V was trimmed by 11 bases and J by 8 bases, leaving 12 bases between them.

V is TRBV28 and J is TRBJ2-7; D not resolved. The CDR3 consists of 12 residues. The germline gives CDR1 MDHEN, CDR2 SYDVKM. V was cut by 5 bases and J by 4 bases, with 9 bases left in between. This CDR3 is CASSTSIYEQYF. The CDR3 coding sequence is TGTGCCAGCAGTACATCTATATACGAGCAGTACTTC. Supplemented by reference TRBV28 and TRBJ2-7, the full variable domain reads DVKVTQSSRYLVKRTGEKVFLECVQDMDHENMFWYRQDPGLGLRLIYFSYDVKMKEKGDIPEGYSVSREKKERFSLILESASTNQTSMYLCASSTSIYEQYFGPGTRLTVT.

The chain employs TRBV6-4 and TRBJ2-3; TRBD1 might be the D (6 bases). The germline gives CDR1 MRHNA, CDR2 SNTAGT. The CDR3 is 14 amino acids. The V gene lost 5 bases and the J gene lost 0 bases, with 9 bases spanning the gap. CDR3 residues: CASSLTGSTDTQYF. CDR3 bases: TGTGCCAGCAGTTTGACAGGCAGCACAGATACGCAGTATTTT.

CDR3 sequence reads: CASSEPVGEKLFF. The CDR3 DNA reads as TGTGCCAGCAGTGAACCAGTCGGTGAAAAACTGTTTTTT. The chain employs TRBV28 and TRBJ1-4; no clear D. Trimming removed 5 bases from V and 7 bases from J, with 11 bases in between. Germline values: CDR1 MDHEN, CDR2 SYDVKM. The CDR3 totals 13 residues.

V gene TRBV19 combines with J gene TRBJ1-5; D is unresolved. The germline V gene encodes CDR1 LNHDA and CDR2 SQIVND (reference sequence). This CDR3 is built from 13 residues. Trimming took off 3 bases at V and 5 bases at J, with 8 bases between the two ends. The CDR3 loop reads CASSMFGDQPQHF. The CDR3 region has the DNA TGTGCCAGTAGTATGTTTGGGGATCAGCCCCAGCATTTT.

This clone was picked up one time. J is TRBJ2-5 and V is TRBV5-4; 15 bases match TRBD2. Germline-derived CDR1 and CDR2 are SGHNT and YYREEE (reference sequence). The J segment lost 5 bases and the V segment lost 4 bases, leaving 6 bases of the junction unmatched. The CDR3 is made up of 16 amino acids. Here the CDR3 DNA reads TGTGCCAGCAGCGCCGGACTAGCGGGAGGGGGGGAGACCCAGTACTTC. Translation gives CASSAGLAGGGETQYF.

The V call is TRBV6-1, the J call TRBJ2-3; 11 nucleotides line up with TRBD1. CDR1 is MNHNS, CDR2 SASEGT, per germline. The length of the CDR3 is 18 residues. The V gene end was trimmed by 3 bases and the J gene end by 3 bases; junction bases not matched to a gene: 11. The CDR3 reads CASSERLGGTGGTDTQYF. CDR3 DNA: TGTGCCAGCAGTGAGCGTCTTGGGGGGACAGGGGGAACAGATACGCAGTATTTT.

The rearrangement uses TRBV5-6 and TRBJ1-2; 8 nucleotides match TRBD1. V trimming: 3 bases; J trimming: 4 bases; junction bases outside the gene matches: 5. Germline V CDR1 and CDR2: SGHDT, YYEEEE. This CDR3 is built from 14 residues. CDR3 DNA: TGTGCCAGCAGCTCGGACAGGGTTGGCTATGGCTACACCTTC. Encoded protein: CASSSDRVGYGYTF.

The rearrangement links TRBV28 to TRBJ2-1; D might be TRBD1 (6 bases). V lost 4 bases and J lost 5, with 30 bases in between. Germline-derived CDR1 and CDR2 are MDHEN and SYDVKM. The CDR3 runs 20 residues. The CDR3 sequence is CASSSTIKPGHKPKNNEQFF. For the CDR3, the DNA is TGTGCCAGCAGTTCTACTATAAAACCGGGACACAAGCCCAAGAACAATGAGCAGTTCTTC.

CDR3 nucleotides: TGTGCCAGCAGCGTAGGTCCCAGCGGCTACAATGAGCAGTTCTTC. Translating it yields CASSVGPSGYNEQFF. The chain carries TRBV9 and TRBJ2-1; possible D gene TRBD2, 5 bases. Trimming stripped 0 bases from V and 3 bases from J, with 10 bases between. The germline V gene encodes CDR1 SGDLS and CDR2 YYNGEE. The CDR3 is made up of 15 amino acids.

The J gene is TRBJ2-1, the V gene TRBV7-2, with 12 bases that match TRBD2. The CDR3 length is 17 residues. Germline loops: CDR1 SGHTA, CDR2 FQGNSA. The V segment lost 3 bases and the J segment 1 base; nucleotides outside the gene matches: 4. This CDR3 reads CASSLRTSGVSYNEQFF. The CDR3 nucleotides are TGTGCCAGCAGCTTGAGGACTAGCGGGGTGTCCTACAATGAGCAGTTCTTC.

The chain recombines TRBV10-1 with TRBJ2-1; D not certain. In germline, CDR1 is WNHNN, CDR2 SYGVQD (reference sequence). The V gene lost 5 bases and the J gene lost 6 bases, with 11 bases spanning the gap. This CDR3 region has 13 residues. CDR3 in DNA: TGCGCCAGCAGTAGGGTCGGTAGCAATGAGCAGTTCTTC. It codes for CASSRVGSNEQFF.

V gene TRBV5-1 combines with J gene TRBJ1-2; 7 bases are shared with TRBD1. Losses at the gene ends were 0 bases for V and 4 bases for J; bases not matched to a gene: 3. Germline V gene data show CDR1 as SGHRS and CDR2 as YFSETQ. CDR3 length equals 14 residues. This chain's CDR3 is CASSLVQGVYGYTF. The CDR3 DNA reads as TGCGCCAGCAGCTTGGTCCAGGGGGTCTATGGCTACACCTTC.

This clone was seen once. The rearrangement uses TRBV29-1 and TRBJ2-3, with D maybe TRBD2 (5 bases). CDR1 and CDR2 (germline): SQVTM, ANQGSEA. The CDR3 is made up of 14 amino acids. Trimming took off 5 bases at V and 0 bases at J, with 12 bases between the two ends. The chain's CDR3 is CSVLPGISTDTQYF. In nucleotides, the CDR3 is TGCAGCGTTCTACCCGGGATTAGCACAGATACGCAGTATTTT.

This chain's CDR3 is CASSQDTGVETQYF. CDR3 sequence (DNA): TGTGCCAGCAGCCAAGACACAGGGGTAGAGACCCAGTACTTC. The rearrangement joins TRBV14 to TRBJ2-5; 7 positions match TRBD1. V shed 0 bases and J 4 bases; nucleotides not matched to a gene: 2. The CDR3 runs 14 residues. The germline V gene encodes CDR1 SGHDN and CDR2 FVKESK.

This clone was seen more than once but under ten times. The chain carries TRBV9 and TRBJ2-2; 8 bases fit TRBD1. CDR3 size: 16 residues. After removal of 0 bases from V and 5 bases from J, the junction contained 6 bases not matched to a gene. Germline V gives CDR1 SGDLS, CDR2 YYNGEE. CDR3 coding DNA: TGTGCCAGCAGCGTAGTAGACAGGGGATGGACCGGGGAGCTGTTTTTT. It specifies CASSVVDRGWTGELFF.

This chain links TRBV30 with TRBJ2-2; 10 bases fit TRBD2. CDR1 is GTSNPN, CDR2 SVGIG, per germline (reference sequence). The CDR3 sequence is 15 residues long. Trimming at V came to 2 bases and at J to 5 bases, leaving 5 bases not matched to a gene. The CDR3 bases are TGTGCCTGGAGTAGCGGGAGGGCATGGACCGGGGAGCTGTTTTTT. Amino acid sequence: CAWSSGRAWTGELFF.

The CDR3 region is CASSLGPGTDTIYF. The DNA for the CDR3 is TGTGCCAGCAGCTTGGGACCCGGCACGGACACCATATATTTT. The V gene is TRBV5-8, the J gene TRBJ1-3; D unclear. Germline lookup yields CDR1 SGHTS and CDR2 YDEGEE. The CDR3 contains 14 residues. Trimming took off 0 bases at V and 8 bases at J, with 12 bases between the two ends.

The rearrangement links TRBV4-2 to TRBJ1-1, with D possibly TRBD1 on 5 matching bases. This CDR3 is 15 amino acids long. V shed 0 bases and J shed 4 bases, with 12 bases lying between them. Germline assignment: CDR1 LGHNA and CDR2 YNFKEQ. The chain's CDR3 is CASSQDFLGGTEAFF. The CDR3 nucleotides read TGTGCCAGCAGCCAAGATTTCCTTGGGGGCACTGAAGCTTTCTTT.

The chain links TRBV6-5 to TRBJ1-1, with D possibly being TRBD1 (6 bases). Germline V gene sequence: CDR1 MNHEY, CDR2 SVGAGI. V was trimmed by 6 bases and J by 1 base, leaving 9 bases between them. The CDR3 runs to 13 residues. CDR3 sequence (DNA): TGTGCCAGCAGCGCGGGACAGAACACTGAAGCTTTCTTT. Translating it yields CASSAGQNTEAFF.

The rearrangement joins TRBV11-2 to TRBJ2-1; D ambiguous. In germline, CDR1 is SGHAT, CDR2 FQNNGV. The V gene lost 1 base and the J gene lost 0 bases, with 10 bases spanning the gap. This CDR3 is 16 amino acids long. The DNA of the CDR3 is TGTGCCAGCAGCTTAGGGCATGTTGGCTCCTACAATGAGCAGTTCTTC. It specifies CASSLGHVGSYNEQFF.

The V call is TRBV28, the J call TRBJ1-1; D call uncertain. The CDR3 consists of 11 residues. Between the trimmed V and J ends, which lost 6 bases and 6 bases, there was a span of 8 bases. CDR1 is MDHEN and CDR2 is SYDVKM in the germline V gene. The CDR3 bases are TGTGCCAGCAGCCACCACGCTGAAGCTTTCTTT. Its translation is CASSHHAEAFF.

This clone has a handful of counts. V gene TRBV4-1 combines with J gene TRBJ2-2, with D possibly TRBD2 on 5 matching bases. The CDR3 runs 16 residues. The germline V gene encodes CDR1 MGHRA and CDR2 YSYEKL. The V gene lost 3 bases and the J gene lost 1 base, with 12 bases spanning the gap. Here the CDR3 reads CASSQRSGMNTGELFF. The DNA of the CDR3 is TGCGCCAGCAGCCAGAGAAGCGGCATGAACACCGGGGAGCTGTTTTTT.

V and J are TRBV20-1 and TRBJ1-1; no firm D call. Germline-derived CDR1 and CDR2 are DFQATT and SNEGSKA (reference sequence). This CDR3 is 11 amino acids long. The ends were cut back, 3 bases at V and 7 bases at J, with 9 bases in the middle. CDR3 sequence (DNA): TGCAGTGCTAGTCGGCAGATTGAAGCTTTCTTT. Protein sequence: CSASRQIEAFF.

This clone is medium-sized in the sample. V usage is TRBV10-3 and J usage is TRBJ2-2, with TRBD1 identical over 9 bases. Trimming cost V 8 bases and J 4 bases; bases outside gene matches: 5. The CDR3 runs 14 residues. Germline loops: CDR1 ENHRY, CDR2 SYGVKD. CDR3 in DNA: TGTGCCATCCGGGACAGGGAATCCACCGGGGAGCTGTTTTTT. Translation: CAIRDRESTGELFF.

V is TRBV9 and J is TRBJ2-1; 8 bases are a match to TRBD1. V shed 0 bases, J shed 7 bases, and the junction held 6 bases outside the gene matches. The CDR3 is 15 amino acids. From germline, CDR1 is SGDLS and CDR2 YYNGEE. CDR3 sequence: CASSVAGTGLNEQFF. CDR3 nucleotides: TGTGCCAGCAGCGTAGCCGGGACAGGTCTTAATGAGCAGTTCTTC.

J is TRBJ2-6 and V is TRBV15, with 10 bases fitting TRBD1. Germline CDR1 is LNHNV and CDR2 is YYDKDF (reference sequence). J gave up 0 bases and V 3 bases, and 8 bases lay outside the gene matches. The CDR3 consists of 19 residues. The CDR3 DNA reads as TGTGCCACCAGCAGCCTCCGGGACAGGGGCCGCTCTGGGGCCAACGTCCTGACTTTC. Its translation: CATSSLRDRGRSGANVLTF.